The present T cell receptor (beta chain) was sequenced within a study of blood T cell repertoires in COVID-19. The wider study: The United States, Italy and Spain provided the acute and convalescent COVID-19 samples. The analysed material was cDNA or gDNA that came from T cells, B-cell-depleted T cells, or PBMCs.

Germline CDR1 and CDR2: SNHLY and FYNNEI. CDR3 size: 15 residues. The ends lost 7 bases at V and 2 bases at J; junction bases unmatched: 4. As handled by the study authors: Reference gene primer amplification gave nucleated cell count estimates. The method was immunoSEQ multiplex PCR; TCRdb's version includes in-frame clones alone and lacks a portion of them. The V and J calls and clone size are taken from that table; D and trimming were inferred from the DNA. This sample carries roughly 120,000 clones, around 85% of them seen once, and the ten largest clones take about an eighth. The specimen was peripheral blood. The J gene is TRBJ2-2, the V gene TRBV2, with 10 bases lining up with TRBD2. This TCR derives from a human donor in a cohort sampled during active COVID-19. The CDR3 here is CASTSGGSNTGELFF. The CDR3 bases are TGTGCCAGCACTAGCGGGGGTTCTAACACCGGGGAGCTGTTTTTT.